This T cell receptor (beta chain) was found in a study of T cells in Graves' hyperthyroidism and ophthalmopathy (dated by TCRdb to the late 2010s). Turning to the overall study: Peripheral blood samples were taken at the time of initial diagnosis, prior to any treatment. To identify TCR V-J signatures that set the groups apart, the researchers used a discovery cohort of approximately 98 patients, made up of 40 to 45 with Graves' ophthalmopathy and about 59 with stable Graves' hyperthyroidism. An independent validation cohort of fewer than 20 hyperthyroidism patients and 17 patients who later progressed to ophthalmopathy tested prospective prediction of ophthalmopathy. The 95 to 100 discovery patients were randomly split 7:3 into training and test sets. Thyroid tissue and blood T-cell repertoires from over 5 Graves' hyperthyroidism patients were also compared in the study. Once sampling was done, hyperthyroidism patients were given methimazole at a starting dose of 30 mg daily, whereas ophthalmopathy patients were given high-dose intravenous methylprednisolone. TCR Vbeta CDR3 sequencing of 130 to 150 peripheral blood samples (under 45 ophthalmopathy, 75 hyperthyroidism and around 17 progressor patients) is reported in the paper. What the authors observed across the whole study: During validation, the model predicted progression to ophthalmopathy a median of around six months ahead of onset, with more than 55% sensitivity and less than 85% specificity. Sample size was not statistically predetermined, and investigators were not blinded to group allocation. Most expanded thyroid clonotypes (frequency above 0.001) were also detected in blood, a finding suggesting that blood repertoires may reflect thyroid immune responses. A model built on a 13 V-J signature distinguished ophthalmopathy from stable hyperthyroidism, reaching around 88% sensitivity and around 81% specificity in cross-validation and 80%/75% in testing.

Amplification of TCR beta CDR3 regions was carried out from RNA transcripts. The first round of RT-PCR for the TCR CDR3 was performed with the HTBI primer set and the Qiagen OneStep RT-PCR kit. A second multiplex PCR round built the libraries, followed by size selection and purification. Libraries were sequenced paired-end with 100 bp reads on an Illumina HiSeq2000. Turning to the authors' computational methods: Raw data were processed with SOAPnuke, discarding reads with adapters, uncalled bases, mean Phred below 15, or no exact constant-primer or identifier match. High-quality paired reads were merged using COPE v1.2.5, and each unique nucleotide sequence was defined as a clonotype. Clonotypes were aligned to IMGT TRBV, TRBD and TRBJ reference segments using MiTCR v1.1. Only V-J combinations with frequency above 0.0001, covering about 99% of repertoires, were analysed. A TCS score was defined as the ratio between F50 (clonal expansion) and ExV (chaos), using BLOSUM62-based TCRdist between CDR3 peptides within each V-J. Welch's t-statistics and random forest reduced 514 V-J features to roughly 13, which were used in a naive Bayes classifier (R e1071). TCRdb reprocessing: public reads trimmed at Q25 with fastp, clones called with MiXCR, in-frame beta chains kept. Records with the same CDR3 protein are collapsed into one entry carrying the most frequent genes and DNA. TCRdb's processing, not the authors' own work, is the source of the V and J calls. The sample table shows around 380,000 distinct CDR3 sequences, and roughly 14% are seen once. The ten largest clones capture roughly 20% of the sample.

A word on this clonotype: The antigen it recognizes is unknown. No per-base quality is available; no much larger clone lies one base away.

Hyperthyroidism patients were newly diagnosed, with disease duration under 2 months, and aged 18 to 65 years. The study excluded patients with uncontrolled infections, other autoimmune diseases, pregnancy or lactation. Diagnoses were established on the basis of clinical symptoms, serum thyroxine and TRAb, thyroid ultrasound, and orbital computed tomography. Blood from progressor patients was drawn when they were first diagnosed with hyperthyroidism, before any ophthalmopathy symptoms appeared. PBMCs were isolated from 7.5 to 10 ml of fresh peripheral blood by Ficoll-Paque density gradient centrifugation. Progressor patients were initially diagnosed with Graves' hyperthyroidism and developed ophthalmopathy during follow-up. Total RNA was extracted using Trizol reagent, and RNA quality was assessed on an Agilent 2100 Bioanalyzer. CDR1 and CDR2 (SGHAT, FQNNGV) derive from the germline V gene. The V end loses 0 bases and the J end loses 1 base, and a stretch of 10 bases separates them. The CDR3 measures 16 amino acids from cysteine to phenylalanine. CDR3 DNA is the only sequence kept; it has 48 bases, read in frame from the first base.

The sequence was obtained from a young man with Graves' hyperthyroidism that later progressed to Graves' ophthalmopathy. The chain is encoded by TRBV11-2 joined to TRBJ1-5; no confident D gene assignment can be made. The sample was blood. The encoded CDR3 is CASSLDLGSSNQPQHF. DNA sequence: TGTGCCAGCAGCTTAGATTTAGGGTCGAGCAATCAGCCCCAGCATTTT.